This T cell receptor (beta chain) was profiled in a study of shared clonotypes between healthy human individuals. Study details: Three men and a couple of women, aged 18 to 49, were donors.

TCRdb's table, derived via immunoSEQ multiplex PCR, lists solely in-frame clones and lacks some. The sample has hundreds of thousands of clones; 95% to 96% are singletons. Naive CD8 cells, CD45RO-negative and positively selected for CCR7, excluded terminally differentiated effector memory CD45RA+ cells. Germline V gene lookup returns CDR1 MNHEY and CDR2 SMNVEV (reference sequence). The ends were cut back, 8 bases at V and 7 bases at J, with 14 bases in the middle. This CDR3 has 12 amino acids. Sequencing was performed on naive CD8+ T cells sorted from blood. This chain links TRBV27 with TRBJ1-2; D is unclear. The clonotype originates from a woman in her thirties in good health. The DNA of the CDR3 is TGTGCCAGCGGCAGTGCCTGGTCTGGCTACACCTTC. Translation: CASGSAWSGYTF.